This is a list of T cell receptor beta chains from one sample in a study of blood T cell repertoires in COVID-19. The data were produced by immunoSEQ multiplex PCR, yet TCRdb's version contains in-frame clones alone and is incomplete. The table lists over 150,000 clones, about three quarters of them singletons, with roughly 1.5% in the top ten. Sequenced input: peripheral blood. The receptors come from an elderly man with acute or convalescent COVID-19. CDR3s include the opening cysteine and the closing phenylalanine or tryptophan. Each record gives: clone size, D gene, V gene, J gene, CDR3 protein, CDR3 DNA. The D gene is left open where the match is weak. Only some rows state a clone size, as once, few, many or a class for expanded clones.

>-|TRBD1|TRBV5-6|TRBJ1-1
CASSLLGQANTEAFF
TGTGCCAGCAGCTTGTTAGGACAGGCGAACACTGAAGCTTTCTTT
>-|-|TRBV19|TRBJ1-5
CASSPRGGGNQPQHF
TGTGCCAGTAGTCCCCGGGGGGGTGGCAATCAGCCCCAGCATTTT
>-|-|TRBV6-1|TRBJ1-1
CASSEVGGRGEAFF
TGTGCCAGCAGTGAAGTTGGGGGGAGGGGGGAAGCTTTCTTT
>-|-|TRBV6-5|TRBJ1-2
CASSYSVSRDVGGYTF
TGTGCCAGCAGTTACTCGGTATCACGGGATGTGGGAGGCTACACCTTC
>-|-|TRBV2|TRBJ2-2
CASRTGTNTGELFF
TGTGCCAGCAGAACAGGGACGAACACCGGGGAGCTGTTTTTT
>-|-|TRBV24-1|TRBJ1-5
CATSDRSNQPQHF
TGTGCCACCAGTGATCGGAGCAATCAGCCCCAGCATTTT
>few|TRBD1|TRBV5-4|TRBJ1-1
CASSPGQGPRTEAFF
TGTGCCAGCAGCCCCGGACAGGGCCCTAGGACTGAAGCTTTCTTT
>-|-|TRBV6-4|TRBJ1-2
CASTPTGEPFGYGYTF
TGTGCCAGCACTCCGACAGGAGAACCCTTTGGCTATGGCTACACCTTC
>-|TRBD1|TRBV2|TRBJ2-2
CASTLPVTGETDTGELFF
TGTGCCAGCACCCTCCCAGTGACAGGGGAAACGGACACCGGGGAGCTGTTTTTT
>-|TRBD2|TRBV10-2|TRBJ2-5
CASSEGGTSGEETQYF
TGCGCCAGTAGCGAGGGGGGGACTAGCGGGGAAGAGACCCAGTACTTC
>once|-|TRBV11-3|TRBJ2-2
CASSAPGGRNTGELFF
TGTGCCAGCAGCGCCCCGGGGGGCAGGAACACCGGGGAGCTGTTTTTT
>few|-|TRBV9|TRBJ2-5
CASSVAPGQETQYF
TGTGCCAGCAGCGTAGCCCCCGGCCAAGAGACCCAGTACTTC
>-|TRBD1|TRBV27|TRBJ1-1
CASSEQGANTEAFF
TGTGCCAGCAGTGAGCAGGGGGCGAACACTGAAGCTTTCTTT
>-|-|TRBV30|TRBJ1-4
CAWSPPGGHPGSPEKLFF
TGTGCCTGGAGTCCACCCGGTGGACATCCCGGGTCTCCGGAAAAACTGTTTTTT
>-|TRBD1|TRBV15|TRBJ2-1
CATSRTGWNEQFF
TGTGCCACCAGCAGGACAGGGTGGAATGAGCAGTTCTTC
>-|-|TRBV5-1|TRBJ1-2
CASSLGGDGYTF
TGCGCCAGCAGCTTAGGGGGGGATGGCTACACCTTC
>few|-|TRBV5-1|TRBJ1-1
CASSSGLMNTEAFF
TGCGCCAGCAGCTCAGGGCTCATGAACACTGAAGCTTTCTTT
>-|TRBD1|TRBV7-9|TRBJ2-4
CASSPRDRGAKNIQYF
TGTGCCAGCAGCCCACGGGACAGGGGAGCCAAAAACATTCAGTACTTC
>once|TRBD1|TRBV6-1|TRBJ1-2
CASSSTGDSYGYTF
TGTGCCAGCAGTTCTACAGGGGACAGCTATGGCTACACCTTC
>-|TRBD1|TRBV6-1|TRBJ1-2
CASSEAPQGAQSVGYTF
TGTGCCAGCAGTGAAGCGCCTCAGGGGGCGCAGAGCGTTGGCTACACCTTC
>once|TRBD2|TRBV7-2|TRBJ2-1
CASSLALGPGGEQFF
TGTGCCAGCAGCTTAGCCCTGGGGCCGGGGGGTGAGCAGTTCTTC
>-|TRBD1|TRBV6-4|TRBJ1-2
CASSEEAGGLYGYTF
TGTGCCAGCAGTGAGGAGGCAGGGGGACTCTATGGCTACACCTTC
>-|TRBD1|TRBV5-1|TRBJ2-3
CASSPGTGPGTQYF
TGCGCCAGCAGCCCCGGGACAGGGCCGGGTACGCAGTATTTT
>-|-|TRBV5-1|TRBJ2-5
CASSLAGGRGETQYF
TGCGCCAGCAGCTTGGCGGGGGGCCGAGGGGAGACCCAGTACTTC
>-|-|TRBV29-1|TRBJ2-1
CSVSSGLKQFF
TGCAGCGTAAGCAGCGGATTGAAGCAGTTCTTC
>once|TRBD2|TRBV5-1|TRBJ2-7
CASSSGLLAGGPDPYEQYF
TGCGCCAGCAGCTCGGGCCTACTAGCGGGGGGCCCAGACCCCTACGAGCAGTACTTC
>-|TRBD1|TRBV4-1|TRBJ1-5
CASSQEGQGSQPQHF
TGCGCCAGCAGCCAAGAAGGACAGGGCTCTCAGCCCCAGCATTTT
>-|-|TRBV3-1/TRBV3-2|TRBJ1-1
CASSLLQGYINTEAFF
TGTGCCAGCAGCCTCCTACAGGGTTACATAAACACTGAAGCTTTCTTT
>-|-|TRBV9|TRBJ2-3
CASSVGGGRDNTQYF
TGTGCCAGCAGCGTAGGGGGAGGGAGGGACAATACGCAGTATTTT
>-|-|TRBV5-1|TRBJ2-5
CASSSYQETQYF
TGCGCCAGCAGCTCCTATCAAGAGACCCAGTACTTC
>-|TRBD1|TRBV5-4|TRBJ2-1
CASSPAGTGASEQFF
TGTGCCAGCAGCCCCGCCGGGACAGGGGCGAGTGAGCAGTTCTTC
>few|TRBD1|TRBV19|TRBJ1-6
CASNSRTGSGHSPLHF
TGTGCCAGCAACAGCAGGACAGGGTCGGGTCATTCACCCCTCCACTTT
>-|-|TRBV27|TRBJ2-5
CASRSRGAGQETQYF
TGTGCCAGCAGATCCAGGGGGGCAGGTCAGGAGACCCAGTACTTC
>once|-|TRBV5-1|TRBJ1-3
CASSLGTSHSGNTIYF
TGCGCCAGCAGCCTAGGGACTTCCCACTCTGGAAACACCATATATTTT
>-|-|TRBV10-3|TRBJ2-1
CAISRLVNEQFF
TGTGCCATCAGTCGTCTCGTGAATGAGCAGTTCTTC
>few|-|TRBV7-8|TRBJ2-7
CASSRGGGAPEQYF
TGTGCCAGCAGCCGCGGCGGCGGGGCCCCCGAGCAGTACTTC
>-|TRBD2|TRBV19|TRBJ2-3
CASSLLAGGSDTQYF
TGTGCCAGTAGTCTGTTAGCGGGGGGGTCCGATACGCAGTATTTT
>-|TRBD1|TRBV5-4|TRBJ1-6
CASSLVQGPNSPLHF
TGTGCCAGCAGCTTGGTACAGGGGCCAAATTCACCCCTCCACTTT
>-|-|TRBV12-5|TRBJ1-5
CASGLVLGPMIQPQHF
TGTGCTAGTGGTTTGGTGCTGGGGCCTATGATCCAGCCCCAGCATTTT
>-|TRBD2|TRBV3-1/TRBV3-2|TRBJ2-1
CASSQEGTSNEQFF
TGTGCCAGCAGCCAAGAGGGGACTAGCAATGAGCAGTTCTTC
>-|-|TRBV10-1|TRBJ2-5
CASRRSVEAQETQYF
TGCGCCAGCAGGAGAAGTGTTGAGGCTCAAGAGACCCAGTACTTC
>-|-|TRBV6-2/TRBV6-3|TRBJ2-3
CASSPRLLSSTDTQYF
TGTGCCAGCAGCCCTCGACTCCTCTCTAGCACAGATACGCAGTATTTT
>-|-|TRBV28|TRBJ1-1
CASVTGSWNTEAFF
TGTGCCAGCGTCACCGGGTCCTGGAACACTGAAGCTTTCTTT
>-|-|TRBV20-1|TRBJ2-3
CSRRGSDTQYF
TGCAGCAGGCGCGGGTCAGATACGCAGTATTTT
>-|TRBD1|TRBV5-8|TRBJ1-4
CASSLGQGAANEKLFF
TGTGCCAGCAGCCTGGGACAGGGGGCCGCTAATGAAAAACTGTTTTTT
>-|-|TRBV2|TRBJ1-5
CAGKRRGSNQPQHF
TGTGCCGGGAAGCGGCGGGGAAGCAATCAGCCCCAGCATTTT
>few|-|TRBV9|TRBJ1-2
CASSKEPTGNYGYTF
TGTGCCAGCAGCAAGGAACCTACAGGGAACTATGGCTACACCTTC
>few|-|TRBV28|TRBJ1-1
CASSFHRAHNTEAFF
TGTGCCAGCAGTTTCCACAGGGCACATAACACTGAAGCTTTCTTT
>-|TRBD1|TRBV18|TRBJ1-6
CASSPQGADSPLHF
TGTGCCAGCTCCCCCCAGGGGGCGGATTCACCCCTCCACTTT
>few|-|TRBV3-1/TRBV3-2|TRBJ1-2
CASSPQVMGARGYTF
TGTGCCAGCAGCCCCCAGGTCATGGGGGCACGGGGCTACACCTTC
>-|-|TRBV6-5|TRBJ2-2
CASSYSQGWTGELFF
TGTGCCAGCAGTTATTCTCAGGGGTGGACCGGGGAGCTGTTTTTT
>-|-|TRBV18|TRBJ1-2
CASPPSVDYTF
TGTGCCAGCCCACCCTCGGTCGACTACACCTTC
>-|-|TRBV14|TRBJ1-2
CASSQDLVAGGYTF
TGTGCCAGCAGCCAAGATTTGGTTGCGGGTGGCTACACCTTC